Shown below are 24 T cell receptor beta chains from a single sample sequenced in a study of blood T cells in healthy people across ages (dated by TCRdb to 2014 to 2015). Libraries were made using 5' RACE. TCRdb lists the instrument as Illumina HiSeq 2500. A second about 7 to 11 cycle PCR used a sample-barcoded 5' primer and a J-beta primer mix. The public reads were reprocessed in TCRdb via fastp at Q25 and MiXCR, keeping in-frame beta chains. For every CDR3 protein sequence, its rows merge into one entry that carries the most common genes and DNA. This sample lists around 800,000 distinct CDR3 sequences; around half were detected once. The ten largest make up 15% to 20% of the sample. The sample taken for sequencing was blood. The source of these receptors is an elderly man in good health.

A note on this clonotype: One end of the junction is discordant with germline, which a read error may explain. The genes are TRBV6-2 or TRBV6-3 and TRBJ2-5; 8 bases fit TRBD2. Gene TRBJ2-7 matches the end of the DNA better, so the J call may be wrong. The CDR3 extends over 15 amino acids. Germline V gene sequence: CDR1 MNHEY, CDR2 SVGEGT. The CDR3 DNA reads TGTGTCAGCAGCCTCGGGACTAGTCGGGTCTACGAGCAGTACTTC. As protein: CVSSLGTSRVYEQYF.

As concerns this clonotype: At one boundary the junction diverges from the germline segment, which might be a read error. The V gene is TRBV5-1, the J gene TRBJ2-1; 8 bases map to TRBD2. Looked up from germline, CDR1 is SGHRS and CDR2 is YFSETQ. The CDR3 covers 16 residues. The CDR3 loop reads CASSQRGLVSHNEQFF. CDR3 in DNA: TGCGCCAGCAGCCAAAGGGGACTAGTCTCCCACAATGAGCAGTTCTTC.

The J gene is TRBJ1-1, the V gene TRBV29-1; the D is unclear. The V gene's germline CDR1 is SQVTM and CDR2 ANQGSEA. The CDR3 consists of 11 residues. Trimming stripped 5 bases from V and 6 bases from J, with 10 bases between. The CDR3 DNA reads TGCAGCGTTAAATTGAAGGCTGAAGCTTTCTTT. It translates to CSVKLKAEAFF.

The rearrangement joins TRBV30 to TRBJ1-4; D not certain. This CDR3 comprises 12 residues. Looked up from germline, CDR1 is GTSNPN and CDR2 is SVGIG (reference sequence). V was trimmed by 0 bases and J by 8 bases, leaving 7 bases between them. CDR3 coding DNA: TGTGCCTGGAGTGTATTCAGGGAAAAACTGTTTTTT. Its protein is CAWSVFREKLFF.

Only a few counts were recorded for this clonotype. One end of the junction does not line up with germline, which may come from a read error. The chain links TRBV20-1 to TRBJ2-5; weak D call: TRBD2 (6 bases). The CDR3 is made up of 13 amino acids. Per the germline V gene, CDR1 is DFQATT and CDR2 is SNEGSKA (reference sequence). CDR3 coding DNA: TGCAGTGCTAGTAGTAGCGGCCAAGGGACCCAGTACTTC. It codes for CSASSSGQGTQYF.

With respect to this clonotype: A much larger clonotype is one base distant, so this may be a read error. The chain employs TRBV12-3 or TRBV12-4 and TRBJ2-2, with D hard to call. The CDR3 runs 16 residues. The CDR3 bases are TGTGCCAACAGTTTTCTCCCACCCGCGAACACCGGGGAGCTGTTTTTT. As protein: CANSFLPPANTGELFF.

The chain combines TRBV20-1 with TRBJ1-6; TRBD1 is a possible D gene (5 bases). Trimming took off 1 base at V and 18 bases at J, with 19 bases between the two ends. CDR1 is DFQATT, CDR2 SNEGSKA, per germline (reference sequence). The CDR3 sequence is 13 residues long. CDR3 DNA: TGCAGTGCTAGAGTAGACAGTGGGATCGGCCCCCACTTT. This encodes CSARVDSGIGPHF.

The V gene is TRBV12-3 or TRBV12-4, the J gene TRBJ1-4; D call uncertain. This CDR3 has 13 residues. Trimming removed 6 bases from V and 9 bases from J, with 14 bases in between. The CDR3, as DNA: TGTGCCAGCAGAGGGTCCGACGGGAAAAAACTGTTTTTT. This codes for CASRGSDGKKLFF.

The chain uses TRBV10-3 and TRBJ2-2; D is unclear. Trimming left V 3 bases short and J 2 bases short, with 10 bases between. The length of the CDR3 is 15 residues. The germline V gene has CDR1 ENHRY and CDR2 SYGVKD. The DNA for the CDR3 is TGTGCCATCAGTGAAGTATTAGCTAACACCGGGGAGCTGTTTTTT. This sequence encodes CAISEVLANTGELFF.

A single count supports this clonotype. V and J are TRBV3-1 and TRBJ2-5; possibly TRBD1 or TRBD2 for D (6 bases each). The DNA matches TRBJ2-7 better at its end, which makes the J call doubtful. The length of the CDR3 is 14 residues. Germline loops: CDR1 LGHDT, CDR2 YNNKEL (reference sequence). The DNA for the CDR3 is TGTGCCAGCAGCCAAGCTGCTAGGGGGGACGAGCAGTACTTC. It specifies CASSQAARGDEQYF.

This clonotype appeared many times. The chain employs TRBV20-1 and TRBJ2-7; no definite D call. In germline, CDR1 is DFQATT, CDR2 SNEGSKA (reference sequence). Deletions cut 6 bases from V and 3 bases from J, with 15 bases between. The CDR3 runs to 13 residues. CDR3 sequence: CSAQPGESYEQYF. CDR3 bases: TGCAGTGCCCAACCGGGCGAGAGCTACGAGCAGTACTTC.

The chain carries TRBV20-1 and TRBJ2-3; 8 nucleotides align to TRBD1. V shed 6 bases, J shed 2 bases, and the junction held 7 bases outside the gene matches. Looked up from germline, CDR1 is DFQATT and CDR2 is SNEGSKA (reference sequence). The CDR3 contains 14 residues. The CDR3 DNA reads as TGCAGTGCACCCCAGGGGGCCCACACAGATACGCAGTATTTT. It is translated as CSAPQGAHTDTQYF.

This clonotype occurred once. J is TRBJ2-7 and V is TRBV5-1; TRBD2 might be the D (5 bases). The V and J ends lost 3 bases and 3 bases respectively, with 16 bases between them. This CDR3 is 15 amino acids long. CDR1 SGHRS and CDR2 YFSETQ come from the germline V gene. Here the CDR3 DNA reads TGCGCCAGCAGCTGGACCGTCATGGGGAGCTACGAGCAGTACTTC. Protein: CASSWTVMGSYEQYF.

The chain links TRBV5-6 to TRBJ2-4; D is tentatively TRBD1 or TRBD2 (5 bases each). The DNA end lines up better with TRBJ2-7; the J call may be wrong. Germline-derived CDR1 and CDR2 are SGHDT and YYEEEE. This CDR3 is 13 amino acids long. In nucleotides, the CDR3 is TGTGCCAGCAGGGGGGTCTCGAGGGCCGAGCAGTACTTC. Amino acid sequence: CASRGVSRAEQYF.

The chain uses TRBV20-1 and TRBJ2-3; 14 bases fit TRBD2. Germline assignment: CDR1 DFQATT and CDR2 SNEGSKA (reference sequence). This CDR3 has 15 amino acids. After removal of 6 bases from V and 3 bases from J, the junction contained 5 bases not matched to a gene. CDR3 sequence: CSAETSGGATDTQYF. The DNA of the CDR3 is TGCAGTGCAGAGACTAGCGGGGGGGCGACAGATACGCAGTATTTT.

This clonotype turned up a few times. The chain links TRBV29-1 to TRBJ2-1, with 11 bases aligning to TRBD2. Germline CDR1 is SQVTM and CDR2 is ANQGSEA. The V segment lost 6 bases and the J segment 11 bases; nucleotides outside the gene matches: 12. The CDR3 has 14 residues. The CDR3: CSVTTGLAEIKQFF. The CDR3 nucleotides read TGCAGCGTCACCACGGGACTAGCGGAAATAAAGCAGTTCTTC.

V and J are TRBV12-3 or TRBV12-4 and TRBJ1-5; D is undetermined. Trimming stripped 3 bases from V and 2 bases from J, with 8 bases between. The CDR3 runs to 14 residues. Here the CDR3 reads CASSFGFGNQPQHF. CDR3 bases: TGTGCCAGCAGTTTCGGGTTTGGCAATCAGCCCCAGCATTTT.

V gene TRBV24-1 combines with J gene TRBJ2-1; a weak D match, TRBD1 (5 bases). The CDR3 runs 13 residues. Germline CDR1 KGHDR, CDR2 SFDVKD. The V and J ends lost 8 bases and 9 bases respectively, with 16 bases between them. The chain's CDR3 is CATMAQGYPEQFF. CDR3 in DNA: TGTGCCACCATGGCCCAGGGTTACCCTGAGCAGTTCTTC.

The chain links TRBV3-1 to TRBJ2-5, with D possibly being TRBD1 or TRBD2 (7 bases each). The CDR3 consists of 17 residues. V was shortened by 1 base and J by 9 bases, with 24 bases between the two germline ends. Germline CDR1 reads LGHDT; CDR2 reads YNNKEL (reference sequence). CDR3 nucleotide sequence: TGTGCCAGCAGCCAAGTCAGGGGGAGGGCCCCCTCGGCAGCCCAGTACTTC. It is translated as CASSQVRGRAPSAAQYF.

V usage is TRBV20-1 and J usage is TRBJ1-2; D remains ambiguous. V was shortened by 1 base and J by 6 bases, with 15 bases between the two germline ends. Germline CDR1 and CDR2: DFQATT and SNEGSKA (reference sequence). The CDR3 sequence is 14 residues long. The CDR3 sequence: CSARGAGRANGYTF. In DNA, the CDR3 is TGCAGTGCTAGAGGGGCCGGGAGGGCTAATGGCTACACCTTC.

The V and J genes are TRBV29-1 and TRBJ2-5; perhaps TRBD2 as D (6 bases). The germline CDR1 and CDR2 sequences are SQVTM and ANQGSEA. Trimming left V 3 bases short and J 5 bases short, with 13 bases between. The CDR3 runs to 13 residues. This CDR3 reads CSVDGGNGETQYF. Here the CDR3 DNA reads TGCAGCGTTGATGGGGGGAATGGCGAGACCCAGTACTTC.

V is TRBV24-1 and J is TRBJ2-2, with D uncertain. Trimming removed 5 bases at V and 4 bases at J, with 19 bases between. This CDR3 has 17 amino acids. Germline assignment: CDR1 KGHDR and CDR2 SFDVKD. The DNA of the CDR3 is TGTGCCACCAGTGGGCTCCCGGGCCCCTTAGCCACCGGGGAGCTGTTTTTT. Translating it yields CATSGLPGPLATGELFF.

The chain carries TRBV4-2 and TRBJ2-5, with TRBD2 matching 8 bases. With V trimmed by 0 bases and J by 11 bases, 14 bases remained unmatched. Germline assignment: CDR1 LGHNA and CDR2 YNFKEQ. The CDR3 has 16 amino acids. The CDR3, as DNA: TGTGCCAGCAGCCAAGATGCGGGGGGCGGTACAGTTGAGCAGTACTTC. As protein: CASSQDAGGGTVEQYF.

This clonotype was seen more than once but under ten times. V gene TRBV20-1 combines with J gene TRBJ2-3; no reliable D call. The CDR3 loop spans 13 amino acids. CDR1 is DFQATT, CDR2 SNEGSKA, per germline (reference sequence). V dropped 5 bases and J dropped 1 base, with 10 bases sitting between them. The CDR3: CSAPPEGTDTQYF. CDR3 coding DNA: TGCAGTGCTCCCCCCGAGGGCACAGATACGCAGTATTTT.